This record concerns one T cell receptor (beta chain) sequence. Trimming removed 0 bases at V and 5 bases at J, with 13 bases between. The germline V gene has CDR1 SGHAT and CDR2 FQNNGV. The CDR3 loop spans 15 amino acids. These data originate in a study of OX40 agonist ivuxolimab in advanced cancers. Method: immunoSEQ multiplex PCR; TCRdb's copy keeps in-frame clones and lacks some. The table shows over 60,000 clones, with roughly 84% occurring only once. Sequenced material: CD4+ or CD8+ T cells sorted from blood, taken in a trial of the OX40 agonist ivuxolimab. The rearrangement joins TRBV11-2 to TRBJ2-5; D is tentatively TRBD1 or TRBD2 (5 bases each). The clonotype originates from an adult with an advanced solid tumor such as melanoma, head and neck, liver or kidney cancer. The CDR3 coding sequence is TGTGCCAGCAGCTTAGACTGGGGACGCCACGAGACCCAGTACTTC. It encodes CASSLDWGRHETQYF.